This is a list of T cell receptor beta chains from one sample in a study of OX40 agonist ivuxolimab in advanced cancers. The table came from immunoSEQ multiplex PCR; TCRdb's copy has only in-frame clones and leaves some out. The repertoire includes tens of thousands of clones, approximately 87% of them detected once, and 30% to 35% sits in the top ten. This material consisted of CD4+ or CD8+ T cells sorted from blood, taken in a trial of the OX40 agonist ivuxolimab. The receptors here all came from an adult with an advanced solid tumor such as melanoma, head and neck, liver or kidney cancer. The CDR3 runs from the conserved cysteine through the conserved F or W.

CDR3 length	V gene	J gene	CDR3 protein
14	TRBV28	TRBJ2-7	CASSLVKRTTGELF
13	TRBV25-1	TRBJ2-2	CASSELNTGELFF
11	TRBV9	TRBJ2-3	CASSSTDTQYF
15	TRBV9	TRBJ2-3	CASSAGGPSTDTQYF
15	TRBV7-9	TRBJ2-7	CASSLWTGGVTEQYF
17	TRBV2	TRBJ1-5	CASSEAQGRPLNQPQHF
17	TRBV5-1	TRBJ1-6	CASSHATSDRGINPLHF
14	TRBV15	TRBJ2-3	CATYDRGRTDTQYF
18	TRBV27	TRBJ2-1	CASSSRTAPASSYNEQFF
13	TRBV9	TRBJ2-7	CASSVGTAYEQYF
18	TRBV4-1	TRBJ2-3	CASSQSPPASGDTDTQYF
12	TRBV2	TRBJ2-5	CASRRVQETQYF
17	TRBV9	TRBJ2-3	CASSVAERWGPTDTQYF
13	TRBV5-8	TRBJ2-1	CASSLWEGNEQFF